The next 10 T cell receptor beta chains were all read from a single sample in a study of blood T cell repertoires in COVID-19. Profiling relied on immunoSEQ multiplex PCR, and the TCRdb table lists in-frame clones only, not all of them. The sample holds roughly 200,000 clones, roughly nine tenths seen once. The sample consisted of PBMCs or T cells enriched from blood (not recorded which). All receptors come from a woman aged 25-40 years who had recovered from COVID-19.

This clone is a singleton in its sample. The chain recombines TRBV3-1 (or the pseudogene TRBV3-2) with TRBJ2-7; D remains unclear. The germline CDR1 and CDR2 sequences are LGHDT and YNNKEL (reference sequence). There are 15 residues in the CDR3. Trimming left V 2 bases short and J 1 base short, with 12 bases between. The CDR3 DNA is TGTGCCAGCAGCCAACGACTCGACGGTTCCTACGAGCAGTACTTC. It specifies CASSQRLDGSYEQYF.

This clone showed up just a few times. Here the CDR3 DNA reads TGTGCCAGTAGTATTTCCGCTGGGGCCAACGTCCTGACTTTC. It yields the protein CASSISAGANVLTF. J is TRBJ2-6 and V is TRBV19; no clear D. CDR1 and CDR2 from the germline V gene are LNHDA and SQIVND (reference sequence). Trimming took 3 bases from V and 2 from J, leaving 5 bases between them. The CDR3 totals 14 residues.

The V gene is TRBV19, the J gene TRBJ1-3, with TRBD1 as a possible D gene (5 bases). The CDR3 runs to 16 residues. The germline CDR1 and CDR2 sequences are LNHDA and SQIVND (reference sequence). The V end was cut by 5 bases, the J end by 0 bases, with 14 bases between. The CDR3 spells CASSARQISSGNTIYF. In DNA form, the CDR3 reads TGTGCCAGTAGTGCCAGACAGATCTCCTCTGGAAACACCATATATTTT.

The rearrangement links TRBV19 to TRBJ1-2; 8 bases fit TRBD1. J was trimmed by 5 bases and V by 1 base; bases with no gene match: 9. Germline V gene lookup returns CDR1 LNHDA and CDR2 SQIVND (reference sequence). The CDR3 consists of 16 residues. CDR3 sequence (DNA): TGTGCCAGTAGTATAGGGGGGGACAGGATAGGATATGGCTACACCTTC. It is translated as CASSIGGDRIGYGYTF.

The chain carries TRBV5-8 and TRBJ1-5; 7 nucleotides align to TRBD1. The ends lost 4 bases at V and 0 bases at J; junction bases unmatched: 13. Germline V gene data show CDR1 as SGHTS and CDR2 as YDEGEE. The CDR3 has 18 residues. CDR3 residues: CASSPRTGFIVSNQPQHF. Written as DNA, the CDR3 is TGTGCCAGCAGCCCTCGGACAGGCTTCATAGTTAGCAATCAGCCCCAGCATTTT.

The chain has TRBV5-4 and TRBJ2-7; possible D gene TRBD1, 6 bases. Looked up from germline, CDR1 is SGHNT and CDR2 is YYREEE (reference sequence). There are 14 residues in the CDR3. V was shortened by 4 bases and J by 5 bases, with 16 bases between the two germline ends. CDR3 region: CASSPTRGSHEQYF. As DNA, the CDR3 is TGTGCCAGCAGCCCGACGAGGGGGAGCCACGAGCAGTACTTC.

The chain employs TRBV24-1 and TRBJ2-5; D is perhaps TRBD1 (5 bases). CDR1 is KGHDR, CDR2 SFDVKD, per germline. The CDR3 length is 12 residues. Trimming took off 3 bases at V and 5 bases at J, with 6 bases between the two ends. CDR3 amino acids: CATSDKGETQYF. CDR3 bases: TGTGCCACCAGTGATAAGGGGGAGACCCAGTACTTC.

This clone was seen a single time. The chain joins TRBV20-1 to TRBJ1-2, with D perhaps TRBD1 (6 bases). The CDR3 spans 14 residues. Germline V gene sequence: CDR1 DFQATT, CDR2 SNEGSKA (reference sequence). The germline V and J ends were trimmed by 3 bases and 2 bases, with 13 bases remaining between them. The CDR3 loop is CSASSTGSNYGYTF. For the CDR3, the DNA is TGCAGTGCTAGTAGCACAGGGTCAAACTATGGCTACACCTTC.

The chain is built from TRBV11-1 and TRBJ2-2; no reliable D call. The V gene's germline CDR1 is SGHAT and CDR2 FQDESV (reference sequence). Trimming removed 2 bases at V and 7 bases at J, with 14 bases between. The CDR3 has 15 amino acids. The CDR3 protein is CASSLTPQVVGELFF. In DNA, the CDR3 is TGTGCCAGCAGCTTAACCCCTCAGGTGGTCGGGGAGCTGTTTTTT.

The gene calls are TRBV5-1 and TRBJ2-1, with 11 bases that match TRBD2. Trimming at V came to 0 bases and at J to 6 bases, leaving 8 bases not matched to a gene. The CDR3 is made up of 17 amino acids. Germline V gene sequence: CDR1 SGHRS, CDR2 YFSETQ. The CDR3 sequence: CASSLAGLAGGSNEQFF. The DNA for the CDR3 is TGCGCCAGCAGCTTGGCGGGGCTAGCGGGGGGCTCCAATGAGCAGTTCTTC.